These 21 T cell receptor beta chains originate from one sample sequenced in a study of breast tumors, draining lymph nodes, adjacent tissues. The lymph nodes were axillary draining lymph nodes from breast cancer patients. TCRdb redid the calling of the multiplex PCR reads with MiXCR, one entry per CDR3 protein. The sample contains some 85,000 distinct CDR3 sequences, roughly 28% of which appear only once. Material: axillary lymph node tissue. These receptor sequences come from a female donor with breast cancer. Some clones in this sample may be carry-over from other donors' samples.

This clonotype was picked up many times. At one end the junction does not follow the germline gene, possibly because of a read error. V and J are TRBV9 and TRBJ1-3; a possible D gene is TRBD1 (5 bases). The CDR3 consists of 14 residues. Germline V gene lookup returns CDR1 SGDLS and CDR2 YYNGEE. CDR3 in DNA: TGTGCCAGCAGCTCCGGGGCCTCTGGAGACACCATATATTTT. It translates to CASSSGASGDTIYF.

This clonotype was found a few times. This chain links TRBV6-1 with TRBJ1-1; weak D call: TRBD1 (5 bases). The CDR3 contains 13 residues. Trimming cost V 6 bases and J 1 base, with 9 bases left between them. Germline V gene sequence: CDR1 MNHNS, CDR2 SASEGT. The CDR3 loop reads CASSYGGNTEAFF. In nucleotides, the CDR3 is TGTGCCAGCAGCTATGGGGGGAACACTGAAGCTTTCTTT.

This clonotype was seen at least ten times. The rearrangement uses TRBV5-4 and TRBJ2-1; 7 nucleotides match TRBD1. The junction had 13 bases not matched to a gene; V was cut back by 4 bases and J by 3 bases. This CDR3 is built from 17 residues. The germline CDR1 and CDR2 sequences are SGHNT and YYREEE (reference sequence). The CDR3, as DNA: TGTGCCAGCAGCCCGACTACCGGGACAGAGAACTACAATGAGCAGTTCTTC. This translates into CASSPTTGTENYNEQFF.

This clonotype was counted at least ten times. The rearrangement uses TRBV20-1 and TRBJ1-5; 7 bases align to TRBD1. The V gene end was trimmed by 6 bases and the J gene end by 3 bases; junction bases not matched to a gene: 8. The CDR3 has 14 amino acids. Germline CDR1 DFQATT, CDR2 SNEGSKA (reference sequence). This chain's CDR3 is CSALPGQFNQPQHF. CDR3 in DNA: TGCAGTGCCCTGCCGGGACAGTTCAATCAGCCCCAGCATTTT.

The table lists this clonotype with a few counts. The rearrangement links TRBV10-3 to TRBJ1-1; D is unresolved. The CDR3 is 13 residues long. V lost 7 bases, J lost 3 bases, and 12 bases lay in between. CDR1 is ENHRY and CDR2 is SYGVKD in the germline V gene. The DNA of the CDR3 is TGTGCCATCACCGCCGGAGAAGACACTGAAGCTTTCTTT. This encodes CAITAGEDTEAFF.

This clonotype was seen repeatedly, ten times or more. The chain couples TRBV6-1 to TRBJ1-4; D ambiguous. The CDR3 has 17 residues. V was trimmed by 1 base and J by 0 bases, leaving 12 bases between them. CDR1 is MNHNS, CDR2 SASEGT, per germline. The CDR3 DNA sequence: TGTGCCAGCAGTGAAGTGATGGCAGTTGCAACTAATGAAAAACTGTTTTTT. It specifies CASSEVMAVATNEKLFF.

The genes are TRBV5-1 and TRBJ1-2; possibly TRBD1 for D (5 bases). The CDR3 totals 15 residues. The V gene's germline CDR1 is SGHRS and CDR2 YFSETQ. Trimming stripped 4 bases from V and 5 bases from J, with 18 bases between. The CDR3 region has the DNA TGCGCCAGCAGCAATCGGACACCCTCCCCTTATGGCTACACCTTC. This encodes CASSNRTPSPYGYTF.

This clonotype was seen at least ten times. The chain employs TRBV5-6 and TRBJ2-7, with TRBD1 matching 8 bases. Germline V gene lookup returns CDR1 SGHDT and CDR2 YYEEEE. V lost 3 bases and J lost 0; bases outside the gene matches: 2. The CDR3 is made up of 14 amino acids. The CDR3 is CASSWTGTSYEQYF. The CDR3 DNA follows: TGTGCCAGCAGCTGGACAGGGACCTCCTACGAGCAGTACTTC.

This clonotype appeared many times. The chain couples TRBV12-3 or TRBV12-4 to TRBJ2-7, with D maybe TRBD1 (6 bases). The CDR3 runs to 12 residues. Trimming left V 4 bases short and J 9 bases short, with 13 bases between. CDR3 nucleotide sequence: TGTGCCAGCAGTTCACCGGACAGTTTGCAGTACTTC. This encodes CASSSPDSLQYF.

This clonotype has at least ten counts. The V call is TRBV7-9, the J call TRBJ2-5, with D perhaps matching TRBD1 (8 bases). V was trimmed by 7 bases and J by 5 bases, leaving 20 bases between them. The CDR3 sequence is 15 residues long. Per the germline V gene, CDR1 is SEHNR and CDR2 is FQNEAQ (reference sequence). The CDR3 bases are TGTGCCAGCACCTCTAGCGACAGGGGAGGGGAGACCCAGTACTTC. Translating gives CASTSSDRGGETQYF.

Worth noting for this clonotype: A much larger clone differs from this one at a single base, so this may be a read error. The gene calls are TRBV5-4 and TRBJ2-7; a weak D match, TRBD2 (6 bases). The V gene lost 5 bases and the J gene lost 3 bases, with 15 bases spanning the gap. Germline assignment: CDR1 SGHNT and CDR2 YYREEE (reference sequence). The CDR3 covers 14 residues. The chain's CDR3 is CASRPELALYEQYF. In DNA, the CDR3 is TGTGCCAGCAGGCCTGAACTAGCTCTCTACGAGCAGTACTTC.

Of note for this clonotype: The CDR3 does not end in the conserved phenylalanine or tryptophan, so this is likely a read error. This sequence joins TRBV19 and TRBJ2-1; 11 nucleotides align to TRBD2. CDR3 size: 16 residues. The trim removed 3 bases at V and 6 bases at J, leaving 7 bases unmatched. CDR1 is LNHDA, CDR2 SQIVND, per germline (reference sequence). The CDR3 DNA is TGTGCCAGTAGTATGAACGTAGCGGGAGGGACCAATGAGCAGTTCTCC. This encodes CASSMNVAGGTNEQFS.

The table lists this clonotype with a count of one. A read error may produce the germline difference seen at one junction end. The CDR3 region has the DNA TGTGCCAGCAGTTTCACTAGCGGGAACAATGGGCAGTTCTTC. Its protein product is CASSFTSGNNGQFF. The chain uses TRBV27 and TRBJ2-1, with 10 bases lining up with TRBD2. In germline, CDR1 is MNHEY, CDR2 SMNVEV (reference sequence). This CDR3 contains 14 residues.

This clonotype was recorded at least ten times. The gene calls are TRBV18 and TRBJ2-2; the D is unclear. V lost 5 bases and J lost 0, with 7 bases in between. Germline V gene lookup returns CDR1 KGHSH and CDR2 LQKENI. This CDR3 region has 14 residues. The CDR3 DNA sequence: TGTGCCAGCTCAGAGGCAGCGAACACCGGGGAGCTGTTTTTT. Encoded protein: CASSEAANTGELFF.

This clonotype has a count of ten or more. CDR3 nucleotide sequence: TGTGCCAGCAGACTTACCCTAGCCACCGGGGAGCTGTTTTTT. It specifies CASRLTLATGELFF. The gene calls are TRBV12-3 or TRBV12-4 and TRBJ2-2; tentatively, D is TRBD2 (5 bases). The germline V and J ends were trimmed by 6 bases and 4 bases, with 12 bases remaining between them. The CDR3 is 14 amino acids.

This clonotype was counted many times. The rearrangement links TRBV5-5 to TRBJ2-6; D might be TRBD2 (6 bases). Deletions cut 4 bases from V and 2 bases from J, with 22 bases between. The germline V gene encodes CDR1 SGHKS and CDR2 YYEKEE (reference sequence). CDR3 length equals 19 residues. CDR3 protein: CASSPIWAGRVAGANVLTF. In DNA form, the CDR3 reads TGTGCCAGCAGCCCGATTTGGGCGGGGCGGGTAGCTGGGGCCAACGTCCTGACTTTC.

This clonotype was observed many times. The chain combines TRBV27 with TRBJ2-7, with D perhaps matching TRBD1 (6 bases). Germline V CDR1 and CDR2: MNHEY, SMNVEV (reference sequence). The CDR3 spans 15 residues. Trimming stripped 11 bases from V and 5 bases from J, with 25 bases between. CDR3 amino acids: CAGTIIYRDNNEQYF. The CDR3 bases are TGTGCCGGCACAATAATTTACCGGGACAACAACGAGCAGTACTTC.

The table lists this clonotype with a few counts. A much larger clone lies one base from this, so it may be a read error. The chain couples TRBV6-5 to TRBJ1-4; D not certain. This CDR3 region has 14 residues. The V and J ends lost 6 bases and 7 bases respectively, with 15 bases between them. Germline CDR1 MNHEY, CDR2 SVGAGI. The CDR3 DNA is TGTGCCAGCAGCCCCGGCCCTTGGGGTGAAAAACTGTTTTTT. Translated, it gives CASSPGPWGEKLFF.

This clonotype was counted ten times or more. DNA for the CDR3: TGTGCCAGTAGTGTTACCGGGAGCTACAATGAGCAGTTCTTC. The encoded protein is CASSVTGSYNEQFF. The chain has TRBV19 and TRBJ2-1; possibly TRBD2 for D (6 bases). Trimming shortened V by 5 bases and J by 3 bases, and 11 bases separated the two germline ends. From germline, CDR1 is LNHDA and CDR2 SQIVND (reference sequence). The CDR3 loop spans 14 amino acids. The complete variable domain, with remaining parts taken from reference TRBV19 and TRBJ2-1, reads DGGITQSPKYLFRKEGQNVTLSCEQNLNHDAMYWYRQDPGQGLRLIYYSQIVNDFQKGDIAEGYSVSREKKESFPLTVTSAQKNPTAFYLCASSVTGSYNEQFFGPGTRLTVL.

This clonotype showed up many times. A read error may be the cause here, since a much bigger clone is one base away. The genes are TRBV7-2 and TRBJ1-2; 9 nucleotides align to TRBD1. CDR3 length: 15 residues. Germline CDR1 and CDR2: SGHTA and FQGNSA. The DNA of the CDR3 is TGTGCCAGCAGCCTTAACCGGGACAGGGAATATGGCTACCCCTTC. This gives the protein CASSLNRDREYGYPF.

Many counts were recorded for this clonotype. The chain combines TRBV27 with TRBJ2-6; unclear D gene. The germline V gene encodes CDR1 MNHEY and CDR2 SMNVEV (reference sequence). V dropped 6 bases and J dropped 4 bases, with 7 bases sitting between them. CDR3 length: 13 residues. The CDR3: CASSQLGANVLTF. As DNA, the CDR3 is TGTGCCAGCAGCCAGTTAGGGGCCAACGTCCTGACTTTC.